This T cell receptor (beta chain) was profiled in a study of cytomegalovirus exposure and HLA in healthy donors. Study findings and constraints: As a later analysis showed, several of the most significant clusters appeared to be linked to common viral pathogens.

Turning to this clone: Its antigen is still unknown.

The PCR contained 60 Vbeta and 13 Jbeta primers. Measured with immunoSEQ multiplex PCR; TCRdb has only the in-frame clones, and not every one. The data show about 200,000 clones, with around 80% seen just once and 4% to 4.5% held by the top ten. Input material: PBMCs. The receptor was isolated from a woman aged 25 to 39 in good health and CMV-seropositive.

CDR3 DNA sequence: TGCAGTTGCGGGACGGTTGATACGCAGTATTTT. Amino acid sequence: CSCGTVDTQYF. V gene TRBV20-1 combines with J gene TRBJ2-3; D is possibly TRBD2 (6 bases). This CDR3 region has 11 residues. Trimming took 8 bases from V and 6 from J, leaving 12 bases between them. CDR1 is DFQATT and CDR2 is SNEGSKA in the germline V gene (reference sequence).